This record covers a single T cell receptor beta chain. The CDR3 contains 14 residues. Germline lookup yields CDR1 SGHAT and CDR2 FQNNGV. Trimming took 3 bases from V and 5 from J, leaving 11 bases between them. Measured with immunoSEQ multiplex PCR; TCRdb has only the in-frame clones, and not every one. The repertoire holds about 130,000 clones, with around 92% as singletons. These donors were members of the 120-subject validation cohort, a group separate from the approximately 700-subject first cohort. The record originates from a study of cytomegalovirus exposure and HLA in healthy donors. Sequences were obtained from PBMCs. The receptor's source is a man aged 25 to 45 in good health and CMV-seronegative. The chain employs TRBV11-2 and TRBJ1-3, with D possibly TRBD1 on 5 matching bases. CDR3 nucleotides: TGTGCCAGCAGCTTTTCGGGGGGACGAAACACCATATATTTT. This gives the protein CASSFSGGRNTIYF.